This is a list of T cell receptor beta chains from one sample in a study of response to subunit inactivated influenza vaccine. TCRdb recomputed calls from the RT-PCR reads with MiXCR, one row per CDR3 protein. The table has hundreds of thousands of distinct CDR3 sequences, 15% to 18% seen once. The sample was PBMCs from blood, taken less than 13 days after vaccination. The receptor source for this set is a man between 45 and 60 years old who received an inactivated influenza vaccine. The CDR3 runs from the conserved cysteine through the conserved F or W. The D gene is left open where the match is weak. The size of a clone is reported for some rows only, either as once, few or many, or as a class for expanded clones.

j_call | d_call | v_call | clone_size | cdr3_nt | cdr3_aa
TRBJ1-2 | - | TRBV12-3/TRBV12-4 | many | TGTGCCAGCAGACCCGGGGGATCGGGAGGCTACACCTTC | CASRPGGSGGYTF
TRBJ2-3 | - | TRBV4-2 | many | TGTGCCAGCAGCCAAGATTCCACAGGTTATCTCGACACAGATACGCAGTATTTT | CASSQDSTGYLDTDTQYF
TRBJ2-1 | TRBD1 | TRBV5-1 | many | TGCGCCAGCAGCCCGTGGACAGGGACCTACAATGAGCAGTTCTTC | CASSPWTGTYNEQFF
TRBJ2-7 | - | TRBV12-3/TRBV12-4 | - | TGTGCCAGCAGTCCAGCCCAGGGGAGCGCCTACGAGCAGTACTTC | CASSPAQGSAYEQYF
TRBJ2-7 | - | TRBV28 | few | TGTGCCAGCAGCCCCCGACCGGGACAAGGAGTCTACGAGCAGTACTTC | CASSPRPGQGVYEQYF
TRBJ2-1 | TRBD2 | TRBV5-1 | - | TGCGCCAGCAGCTTGGCCGGGGGGATCCCCGCTAATGAGCAGTTCTTC | CASSLAGGIPANEQFF
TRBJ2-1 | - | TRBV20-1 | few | TGCAGTGCTAGGGCCTACAATGAGCAGTTCTTC | CSARAYNEQFF
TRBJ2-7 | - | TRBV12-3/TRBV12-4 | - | TGTGCCAGCAGTTTTTCCCCTAAGGGCGAGCAGTACTTC | CASSFSPKGEQYF
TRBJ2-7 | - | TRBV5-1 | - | TGCGCCAGCAGCTTGGGAGGTAGTAGGCAGGCTCACCAGTACTTC | CASSLGGSRQAHQYF
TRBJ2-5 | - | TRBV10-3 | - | TGTGCCACCGGGGACCCGAGTCAAGAGACCCAGTACTTC | CATGDPSQETQYF
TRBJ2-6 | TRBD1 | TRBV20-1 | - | TGCAGTGCTTCGACGGGACAGGGTCTCTCTGGGGCCAACGTCCTGACTTTC | CSASTGQGLSGANVLTF
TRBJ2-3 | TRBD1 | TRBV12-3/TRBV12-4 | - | TGTGCCAGCAGTACCAGGACAGGGCATGTGGCGCAGTATTTT | CASSTRTGHVAQYF
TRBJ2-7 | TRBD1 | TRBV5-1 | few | TGCGCCAGCAGCTTGAAACAGGGGGCGGATGAGCAGTACTTC | CASSLKQGADEQYF
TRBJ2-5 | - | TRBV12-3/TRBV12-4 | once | TGTGCCAGCAGTTCACAGGGACTGGAGACCCAGTACTTC | CASSSQGLETQYF
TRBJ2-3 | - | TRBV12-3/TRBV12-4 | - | TGTGCCACCACATCTAGGGAATTGGGCACAGATACGCAGTATTTT | CATTSRELGTDTQYF
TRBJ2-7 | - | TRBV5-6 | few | TGTGCCAGCAGCTTAGAGATGGGGAGAACCTACGAGCAGTACTTC | CASSLEMGRTYEQYF
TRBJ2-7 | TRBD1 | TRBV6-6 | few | TGTGCCAGCAGTAAGGGACAGTCGGATAGGTACTTC | CASSKGQSDRYF
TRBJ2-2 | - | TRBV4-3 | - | TGCGCCAGCAGCCAAAGAGATCGGGCCCCGGTCGCCGGGGAGCTGTTTTTT | CASSQRDRAPVAGELFF
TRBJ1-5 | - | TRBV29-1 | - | TGCAGCGTTGCTGGAGTTAGCAATCAGCCCCAGCATTTT | CSVAGVSNQPQHF
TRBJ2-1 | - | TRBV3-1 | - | TGTGCCAGCAGCCAAGATTGGCGGGTAAATGTCAATGAGCAGTTCTTC | CASSQDWRVNVNEQFF
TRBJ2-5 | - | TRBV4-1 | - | TGCGCCAGCAGCCAAGATCCCACAGTACAAGAGACCCAGTACTTC | CASSQDPTVQETQYF